The source of this TCR beta chain is a study of shared clonotypes between healthy human individuals. About this clone: Its antigen is unknown.

The CDR3 is 16 residues long. CDR1 is MDHEN and CDR2 is SYDVKM in the germline V gene. J lost 7 bases, V lost 6 bases, and 16 bases had no gene match. Per sorted-subset replicate PCR, input was 200 to 250 ng DNA, representing around 28,000 T cell genomes. Method: immunoSEQ multiplex PCR; TCRdb's copy keeps in-frame clones and lacks some. This table holds almost 750,000 clones, around 70% found once. The study's findings and limits: When compared with the clonotypes that were shared by all four sorted-subset donors, the non-shared clonotypes turned out to have lower generation probabilities.

The clonotype originates from a woman in her twenties or thirties in good health. The V call is TRBV28, the J call TRBJ2-7; 9 nucleotides align to TRBD1. Sequenced input: memory CD4+ T cells sorted from blood. Subset given: CD45RA-negative fraction. CDR3 sequence: CASSPIGTGSRREQYF. The CDR3 nucleotides are TGTGCCAGCAGCCCCATCGGGACAGGGTCACGCCGGGAGCAGTACTTC. Full variable domain (outside the CDR3, taken from reference TRBV28 and TRBJ2-7): DVKVTQSSRYLVKRTGEKVFLECVQDMDHENMFWYRQDPGLGLRLIYFSYDVKMKEKGDIPEGYSVSREKKERFSLILESASTNQTSMYLCASSPIGTGSRREQYFGPGTRLTVT.